This T cell receptor (beta chain) is from a study of blood T cell repertoires in COVID-19. Across the whole study: Some COVID-19 samples were acute and others convalescent; all came from the United States, Italy and Spain.

Produced via immunoSEQ multiplex PCR; TCRdb's table is partial and in-frame only. Of a few hundred thousand clones in the sample, more than 75% were seen once. Per germline, CDR1 MDHEN and CDR2 SYDVKM. This CDR3 region has 15 residues. Trimming cost V 3 bases and J 0 bases, with 9 bases left between them. This sequence originates from a woman aged 45-59 years with active or convalescent COVID-19. The chain joins TRBV28 to TRBJ2-4; a weak D match, TRBD1 (5 bases). Sequencing used peripheral blood. The CDR3 sequence: CASSFQGIAKNIQYF. DNA of the CDR3: TGTGCCAGCAGTTTTCAGGGAATAGCCAAAAACATTCAGTACTTC.